One and the same sample provided the 8 T cell receptor beta chains below, sequenced in a study of blood T cell repertoires in COVID-19. Data came from immunoSEQ multiplex PCR; TCRdb stores just in-frame clones and leaves some out. The sample has about 170,000 clones, approximately 87% seen once; the top ten hold roughly 3.3%. The sample consisted of peripheral blood. All receptors derive from a young man with active or convalescent COVID-19.

The rearrangement links TRBV19 to TRBJ2-7; possible D gene TRBD2, 6 bases. CDR3 length equals 16 residues. CDR1 and CDR2 from the germline V gene are LNHDA and SQIVND (reference sequence). V shed 7 bases and J shed 0 bases, with 19 bases lying between them. CDR3 coding DNA: TGTGCCAGTACGGAGGGTTACGTACCCAGCTCCTACGAGCAGTACTTC. Its protein is CASTEGYVPSSYEQYF.

J is TRBJ1-3 and V is TRBV28; D may be TRBD1 (5 bases). The CDR3 is made up of 16 amino acids. V gave up 3 bases and J gave up 0 bases, with 12 bases separating them. CDR1 is MDHEN, CDR2 SYDVKM, per germline. The CDR3 DNA reads as TGTGCCAGCAGTTTGCCTCCAGGGTCCTCTGGAAACACCATATATTTT. Protein: CASSLPPGSSGNTIYF.

V usage is TRBV7-8 and J usage is TRBJ2-1; the match to TRBD2 covers 9 bases. Trimming cost V 6 bases and J 10 bases; bases outside gene matches: 10. The germline CDR1 and CDR2 sequences are SGHVS and FQNEAQ. The CDR3 loop spans 14 amino acids. The CDR3 protein is CASRSLAGISEQFF. Written as DNA, the CDR3 is TGTGCCAGCAGGTCTCTAGCGGGAATATCGGAGCAGTTCTTC.

J is TRBJ1-2 and V is TRBV6-5, with D uncertain. V lost 8 bases to trimming and J lost 9 bases, with 19 bases between them. The CDR3 sequence is 13 residues long. Germline V lookup: CDR1 MNHEY, CDR2 SVGAGI. As DNA, the CDR3 is TGTGCCAGCTACCCTGACTCTAGTCTTCGCTACACCTTC. Its translation: CASYPDSSLRYTF.

The chain has TRBV12-3 or TRBV12-4 and TRBJ2-7; weak D call: TRBD1 (6 bases). This CDR3 spans 12 amino acids. The V gene lost 3 bases and the J gene lost 3 bases, with 6 bases spanning the gap. CDR3 sequence reads: CASSLDSYEQYV. The CDR3 DNA sequence: TGTGCCAGCAGTTTGGACAGCTACGAGCAGTACGTC.

This clone appeared a single time. This chain links TRBV4-1 with TRBJ2-1; 12 bases are a match to TRBD2. There are 17 residues in the CDR3. The V and J ends lost 3 bases and 8 bases, in that order; junction bases with no gene match: 11. Germline V gene lookup returns CDR1 MGHRA and CDR2 YSYEKL. The CDR3 here is CASSHGTSGHVLYEQFF. The CDR3 nucleotides are TGCGCCAGCAGCCACGGGACTAGCGGGCACGTTTTGTATGAGCAGTTCTTC.

The chain couples TRBV25-1 to TRBJ2-2, with D perhaps matching TRBD2 (5 bases). CDR1 is MGHDK, CDR2 SYGVNS, per germline. The CDR3 runs 14 residues. V gave up 2 bases and J gave up 4 bases, with 8 bases separating them. CDR3 in DNA: TGTGCCAGCAGTGAAATAGCGAGCACCGGGGAGCTGTTTTTT. This gives the protein CASSEIASTGELFF.

The chain joins TRBV6-5 to TRBJ2-1; TRBD2 is a possible D gene (6 bases). V was shortened by 8 bases and J by 7 bases, with 21 bases between the two germline ends. This CDR3 has 15 residues. Germline CDR1 MNHEY, CDR2 SVGAGI. The CDR3 is CASFTTREDRNEQFF. The CDR3 nucleotides read TGTGCCAGCTTCACTACGAGGGAGGATAGGAATGAGCAGTTCTTC.